This TCR beta chain emerged from a study of blood T cell repertoires in COVID-19. Study details: From the United States, Italy and Spain came samples of acute and convalescent COVID-19. The cDNA or gDNA used as material had been derived from T cells, B-cell-depleted T cells, or PBMCs.

Germline loops: CDR1 MNHEY, CDR2 SVGAGI. Trimming removed 7 bases from V and 6 bases from J, with 13 bases in between. The CDR3 consists of 13 residues. Original analysis: Reference gene primers were amplified, and this amplification served to estimate nucleated cell counts. Profiling relied on immunoSEQ multiplex PCR, and the TCRdb table lists in-frame clones only, not all of them. V, J and clone size are those of that table, while D and trimming were read from the DNA. The sample carries some 210,000 clones, about 89% recorded once. The J gene is TRBJ1-5, the V gene TRBV6-5; the D is unclear. This receptor was taken from a woman aged 40 to 50 with acute or convalescent COVID-19. Sequencing was done on a sample of peripheral blood. The CDR3 protein is CASTPGYSQPQHF. The CDR3 region has the DNA TGTGCCAGCACACCGGGGTACAGTCAGCCCCAGCATTTT.